These T cell receptor beta chains were read from a single sample in a study of graft-versus-host responses after intestinal transplantation. Only in-frame clones appear in the TCRdb table, and some are missing; sequencing was by immunoSEQ multiplex PCR. The table has around 93,000 clones, 90% to 95% seen once. The antigens for these receptors are not known. The material was unstimulated CD8+ T cells sorted from spleen or lymph node cells, obtained before intestinal transplant. The receptors here all came from a human donor who received an intestinal transplant. CDR3s include the opening cysteine and the closing phenylalanine or tryptophan. Fields, in order: D gene, V gene, J gene, clone size, CDR3 length, CDR3 protein, CDR3 DNA. D genes are given only for firm matches. Clone size, where shown, is once, few, many, or a class for clones that have expanded.

D gene: -; V gene: TRBV7-9; J gene: TRBJ2-7; clone size: few; CDR3 length: 13; CDR3 protein: CASSPRASYEQYF; CDR3 DNA: TGTGCCAGCAGCCCCCGGGCCTCCTACGAGCAGTACTTC
D gene: -; V gene: TRBV23-1; J gene: TRBJ1-2; clone size: -; CDR3 length: 15; CDR3 protein: CASSQSPGAGYGYTF; CDR3 DNA: TGCGCCAGCAGTCAATCTCCAGGGGCGGGCTATGGCTACACCTTC
D gene: -; V gene: TRBV19; J gene: TRBJ1-6; clone size: -; CDR3 length: 15; CDR3 protein: CASSIFGDYNSPLHF; CDR3 DNA: TGTGCCAGTAGTATATTCGGGGACTATAATTCACCCCTCCACTTT
D gene: -; V gene: TRBV7-3; J gene: TRBJ1-1; clone size: -; CDR3 length: 15; CDR3 protein: CASSLGEGSNTEAFF; CDR3 DNA: TGTGCCAGCAGCCTAGGCGAGGGGTCGAACACTGAAGCTTTCTTT
D gene: -; V gene: TRBV6-6; J gene: TRBJ2-7; clone size: -; CDR3 length: 14; CDR3 protein: CASSYSDRLYEQYF; CDR3 DNA: TGTGCCAGCAGTTACTCGGACAGACTCTACGAGCAGTACTTC
D gene: TRBD2; V gene: TRBV7-9; J gene: TRBJ2-7; clone size: -; CDR3 length: 16; CDR3 protein: CASSLDVAGSSYEQYF; CDR3 DNA: TGTGCCAGCAGCTTAGATGTAGCGGGGTCCTCCTACGAGCAGTACTTC
D gene: TRBD1; V gene: TRBV30; J gene: TRBJ1-5; clone size: -; CDR3 length: 15; CDR3 protein: CAWSVGTVSGQPQHF; CDR3 DNA: TGTGCCTGGAGTGTAGGGACAGTCTCGGGGCAGCCCCAGCATTTT
D gene: TRBD1; V gene: TRBV7-2; J gene: TRBJ2-6; clone size: -; CDR3 length: 19; CDR3 protein: CASSLRTGTAFSGANVLTF; CDR3 DNA: TGTGCCAGCAGCTTAAGGACAGGGACGGCTTTCTCTGGGGCCAACGTCCTGACTTTC
D gene: TRBD1; V gene: TRBV9; J gene: TRBJ2-5; clone size: -; CDR3 length: 13; CDR3 protein: CASSTTGEETQYF; CDR3 DNA: TGTGCCAGCAGCACTACAGGGGAAGAGACCCAGTACTTC
D gene: TRBD2; V gene: TRBV5-1; J gene: TRBJ2-7; clone size: -; CDR3 length: 17; CDR3 protein: CASSLARRGDYRYEQYF; CDR3 DNA: TGCGCCAGCAGCTTGGCCAGGCGGGGGGACTACCGCTACGAGCAGTACTTC
D gene: -; V gene: TRBV4-1; J gene: TRBJ1-5; clone size: -; CDR3 length: 15; CDR3 protein: CASSQEEYSNQPQHF; CDR3 DNA: TGCGCCAGCAGCCAAGAGGAGTATAGCAATCAGCCCCAGCATTTT
D gene: -; V gene: TRBV19; J gene: TRBJ2-7; clone size: -; CDR3 length: 13; CDR3 protein: CASSTRDSYEQYF; CDR3 DNA: TGTGCCAGTAGTACCCGGGATTCCTACGAGCAGTACTTC
D gene: TRBD2; V gene: TRBV13; J gene: TRBJ2-1; clone size: -; CDR3 length: 15; CDR3 protein: CASSLRREGHNEQFF; CDR3 DNA: TGTGCCAGCAGCTTAAGGCGGGAGGGCCATAATGAGCAGTTCTTC
D gene: -; V gene: TRBV4-1; J gene: TRBJ2-3; clone size: -; CDR3 length: 15; CDR3 protein: CASSQEGAGTDTQYF; CDR3 DNA: TGTGCCAGCAGCCAAGAAGGAGCGGGCACAGATACGCAGTATTTT
D gene: -; V gene: TRBV11-2; J gene: TRBJ2-1; clone size: -; CDR3 length: 13; CDR3 protein: CASSLGVGIEQFF; CDR3 DNA: TGTGCCAGCAGTCTGGGGGTGGGTATTGAGCAGTTCTTC
D gene: TRBD2; V gene: TRBV10-2; J gene: TRBJ2-7; clone size: -; CDR3 length: 15; CDR3 protein: CASSGGLEWPNEQYF; CDR3 DNA: TGCGCCAGCAGTGGGGGACTAGAGTGGCCTAACGAGCAGTACTTC
D gene: -; V gene: TRBV29-1; J gene: TRBJ1-3; clone size: -; CDR3 length: 14; CDR3 protein: CSVRDSRSGNTIYF; CDR3 DNA: TGCAGCGTTCGCGACTCCCGCTCTGGAAACACCATATATTTT
D gene: -; V gene: TRBV7-2; J gene: TRBJ2-4; clone size: -; CDR3 length: 17; CDR3 protein: CASSPQTPGVPKNIQYF; CDR3 DNA: TGTGCCAGCAGCCCACAGACCCCTGGTGTACCCAAAAACATTCAGTACTTC
D gene: TRBD1; V gene: TRBV29-1; J gene: TRBJ2-2; clone size: -; CDR3 length: 12; CDR3 protein: CSVSGTAGELFF; CDR3 DNA: TGCAGCGTCTCCGGGACAGCAGGGGAGCTGTTTTTT
D gene: -; V gene: TRBV5-6; J gene: TRBJ2-1; clone size: -; CDR3 length: 16; CDR3 protein: CASSLGAGGIYNEQFF; CDR3 DNA: TGTGCCAGCAGCTTGGGGGCAGGGGGGATTTACAATGAGCAGTTCTTC
D gene: TRBD1; V gene: TRBV7-6; J gene: TRBJ1-5; clone size: -; CDR3 length: 14; CDR3 protein: CASSLEDRDQPQHF; CDR3 DNA: TGTGCCAGCAGCCTCGAGGACAGGGATCAGCCCCAGCATTTT
D gene: TRBD1; V gene: TRBV6-1; J gene: TRBJ2-3; clone size: once; CDR3 length: 15; CDR3 protein: CASSDGQGISDTQYF; CDR3 DNA: TGTGCCAGCAGTGACGGACAGGGGATTTCAGATACGCAGTATTTT
D gene: -; V gene: TRBV9; J gene: TRBJ2-1; clone size: -; CDR3 length: 15; CDR3 protein: CASTQGGSSYNEQFF; CDR3 DNA: TGTGCCAGCACACAGGGGGGGAGCTCCTACAATGAGCAGTTCTTC
D gene: -; V gene: TRBV11-2; J gene: TRBJ2-2; clone size: -; CDR3 length: 14; CDR3 protein: CASSLVWHTGELFF; CDR3 DNA: TGTGCCAGCAGCTTGGTTTGGCACACCGGGGAGCTGTTTTTT
D gene: TRBD2; V gene: TRBV6-1; J gene: TRBJ2-7; clone size: -; CDR3 length: 13; CDR3 protein: CASSRRGGYEQYF; CDR3 DNA: TGTGCCAGCAGCCGACGGGGGGGCTACGAGCAGTACTTC
D gene: -; V gene: TRBV7-9; J gene: TRBJ2-5; clone size: -; CDR3 length: 15; CDR3 protein: CASSKGSEPQETQYF; CDR3 DNA: TGTGCCAGCAGCAAGGGAAGTGAACCCCAAGAGACCCAGTACTTC
D gene: -; V gene: TRBV6-6; J gene: TRBJ1-5; clone size: -; CDR3 length: 13; CDR3 protein: CASSYSINQPQHF; CDR3 DNA: TGTGCCAGCAGTTACTCCATCAATCAGCCCCAGCATTTT
D gene: TRBD2; V gene: TRBV7-3; J gene: TRBJ2-2; clone size: -; CDR3 length: 15; CDR3 protein: CASSFEGGDTGELFF; CDR3 DNA: TGTGCCAGCAGCTTTGAGGGAGGGGACACCGGGGAGCTGTTTTTT
D gene: -; V gene: TRBV27; J gene: TRBJ2-7; clone size: -; CDR3 length: 15; CDR3 protein: CASSLSIGTNYEQYF; CDR3 DNA: TGTGCCAGCAGTTTATCGATCGGGACAAACTACGAGCAGTACTTC
D gene: -; V gene: TRBV25-1; J gene: TRBJ1-1; clone size: -; CDR3 length: 12; CDR3 protein: CASNDITTEAFF; CDR3 DNA: TGTGCCAGCAACGACATAACTACTGAAGCTTTCTTT
D gene: -; V gene: TRBV4-1; J gene: TRBJ2-7; clone size: few; CDR3 length: 14; CDR3 protein: CASSQELGLYEQYF; CDR3 DNA: TGTGCCAGCAGCCAAGAGTTAGGCCTCTACGAGCAGTACTTC
D gene: -; V gene: TRBV29-1; J gene: TRBJ1-2; clone size: -; CDR3 length: 14; CDR3 protein: CSVEDLTGNYGYTF; CDR3 DNA: TGCAGCGTTGAAGACCTTACAGGGAACTATGGCTACACCTTC
D gene: -; V gene: TRBV6-5; J gene: TRBJ2-7; clone size: -; CDR3 length: 13; CDR3 protein: CASSPIQGLEQYF; CDR3 DNA: TGTGCCAGCAGCCCCATCCAGGGTCTCGAGCAGTACTTC
D gene: -; V gene: TRBV7-9; J gene: TRBJ1-1; clone size: -; CDR3 length: 16; CDR3 protein: CASSFPQITLNTEAFF; CDR3 DNA: TGTGCCAGCAGCTTCCCACAGATCACCTTGAACACTGAAGCTTTCTTT
D gene: -; V gene: TRBV6-5; J gene: TRBJ1-2; clone size: few; CDR3 length: 16; CDR3 protein: CASSYERGRRDYGYTF; CDR3 DNA: TGTGCCAGCAGTTACGAGAGGGGCAGGCGGGACTATGGCTACACCTTC
D gene: TRBD2; V gene: TRBV11-2; J gene: TRBJ2-7; clone size: -; CDR3 length: 17; CDR3 protein: CASSPILPSGARYEQYF; CDR3 DNA: TGTGCCAGCAGCCCGATTTTGCCCAGCGGGGCGCGCTACGAGCAGTACTTC
D gene: -; V gene: TRBV5-1; J gene: TRBJ2-7; clone size: -; CDR3 length: 12; CDR3 protein: CASSFRGYEQYF; CDR3 DNA: TGCGCCAGCAGCTTCCGGGGCTACGAGCAGTACTTC
D gene: -; V gene: TRBV7-6; J gene: TRBJ1-5; clone size: -; CDR3 length: 18; CDR3 protein: CASSLGGAGEFSGQPQHF; CDR3 DNA: TGTGCCAGCAGCTTAGGGGGGGCGGGTGAATTTAGCGGTCAGCCCCAGCATTTT
D gene: -; V gene: TRBV11-2; J gene: TRBJ1-4; clone size: -; CDR3 length: 14; CDR3 protein: CASSPSGGQEKLFF; CDR3 DNA: TGTGCCAGCAGCCCCTCGGGGGGGCAGGAAAAACTGTTTTTT
D gene: -; V gene: TRBV15; J gene: TRBJ1-2; clone size: -; CDR3 length: 15; CDR3 protein: CATSREGGRYYGYTF; CDR3 DNA: TGTGCCACCAGCAGAGAAGGTGGCAGGTACTATGGCTACACCTTC